This is a list of T cell receptor beta chains from one sample in a study of T cells in Graves' hyperthyroidism and ophthalmopathy. TCRdb re-analysed the multiplex PCR reads in MiXCR, keeping a single row per CDR3 protein. The data contain about 480,000 distinct CDR3 sequences, approximately 25% of them singletons. The sequencing sample was made of blood. The receptors come from a woman in her 30s with Graves' ophthalmopathy. Each CDR3 is given with its conserved first and last residue. A D gene is named only where the DNA matches it firmly. Rows may omit the clone size; those that give it use once, few, many or a size class.

>few|TRBV12-3/TRBV12-4|.|TRBJ2-7
CASSLSPGYYEQYF
TGTGCCAGCAGTTTATCCCCAGGGTACTACGAGCAGTACTTC
>few|TRBV6-1|.|TRBJ2-7
CASSEPTVYEQYF
TGTGCCAGCAGTGAACCCACTGTTTACGAGCAGTACTTC
>many|TRBV14|TRBD1|TRBJ1-1
CASSPTGRRNTEAFF
TGTGCCAGCAGCCCGACAGGGCGGAGGAACACTGAAGCTTTCTTT
>once|TRBV11-2|.|TRBJ2-7
CASSLDVQSKPYEQYF
TGTGCCAGCAGCTTAGATGTGCAGTCCAAACCCTACGAGCAGTACTTC
>many|TRBV29-1|.|TRBJ1-1
CSVGLQLEAFF
TGCAGCGTAGGACTACAGCTTGAAGCTTTCTTT
>few|TRBV11-1|.|TRBJ2-2
CASSPRQGLDTGELFF
TGTGCCAGCAGCCCTAGGCAGGGGCTGGACACCGGGGAGCTGTTTTTT
>many|TRBV7-2|.|TRBJ1-2
CASSLSEGQLYGYTF
TGTGCCAGCAGCTTGTCCGAGGGACAACTCTATGGCTACACCTTC
>many|TRBV20-1|.|TRBJ1-5
CSARDPGTGNQPQHF
TGCAGTGCTAGAGATCCGGGAACAGGGAATCAGCCCCAGCATTTT
>few|TRBV28|.|TRBJ1-2
CASSLGRLAYGYTF
TGTGCCAGCAGTTTGGGCAGGTTGGCCTATGGCTACACCTTC
>many|TRBV12-3/TRBV12-4|.|TRBJ2-5
CASSLTGPETQYF
TGTGCCAGCAGTTTAACAGGACCAGAGACCCAGTACTTC
>many|TRBV5-1|TRBD2|TRBJ2-7
CASSLRTSGGLTYEQYF
TGCGCCAGCAGCTTGCGGACTAGCGGGGGGCTAACCTACGAGCAGTACTTC
>once|TRBV12-3/TRBV12-4|.|TRBJ1-1
CASSFSEAFF
TGTGCCAGCAGTTTCTCTGAAGCTTTCTTT
>many|TRBV6-5|TRBD1|TRBJ2-5
CASSHGTGTGGGETQYF
TGTGCCAGCAGTCACGGTACCGGGACAGGGGGGGGAGAGACCCAGTACTTC
>.|TRBV6-1|.|TRBJ1-5
CASSEVPPLRGNQPQHF
TGTGCCAGCAGTGAAGTCCCCCCCCTCCGGGGGAATCAGCCCCAGCATTTT
>.|TRBV12-3/TRBV12-4|.|TRBJ2-7
CASRGNGGTLSEQYF
TGTGCCAGCAGGGGAAATGGGGGGACCCTTAGCGAGCAGTACTTC
>many|TRBV5-1|.|TRBJ2-6
CASTPLGSSGANVLTF
TGCGCCAGCACCCCGCTGGGGAGTAGTGGGGCCAACGTCCTGACTTTC
>many|TRBV12-3/TRBV12-4|.|TRBJ1-2
CASSLDPGVVGYTF
TGTGCCAGCAGTTTGGATCCAGGGGTCGTCGGCTACACCTTC
>.|TRBV7-2|.|TRBJ1-5
CASRVGNQPQHF
TGTGCCAGCAGAGTCGGCAATCAGCCCCAGCATTTT
>many|TRBV30|.|TRBJ1-5
CAWRYGDDQPQHF
TGTGCCTGGAGGTACGGGGATGATCAGCCCCAGCATTTT
>.|TRBV15|.|TRBJ1-6
CATSAGQSNSPLHF
TGTGCCACCAGCGCCGGACAGTCGAATTCACCCCTCCACTTT
>many|TRBV7-2|.|TRBJ2-7
CASSPSPDGTGEQYF
TGTGCCAGCAGCCCGTCCCCGGATGGGACTGGGGAGCAGTACTTC
>many|TRBV6-2/TRBV6-3|.|TRBJ2-5
CASSPGPKNQETQYF
TGTGCCAGCAGTCCGGGACCCAAAAACCAAGAGACCCAGTACTTC
>many|TRBV6-2/TRBV6-3|.|TRBJ2-2
CASTQGGYTGELFF
TGTGCCAGCACCCAGGGCGGGTACACCGGGGAGCTGTTTTTT
>.|TRBV6-2/TRBV6-3|.|TRBJ1-6
CASSYFVGAGSPLHF
TGTGCCAGCAGTTATTTTGTAGGGGCCGGCTCACCCCTCCACTTT
>few|TRBV30|.|TRBJ2-7
CAWSVRFGGEQYF
TGTGCCTGGAGTGTTAGGTTTGGGGGTGAGCAGTACTTC
>many|TRBV11-1|TRBD1|TRBJ1-1
CASSYYRGLAFF
TGTGCCAGCAGCTATTACAGGGGGCTGGCTTTCTTT
>.|TRBV6-1|TRBD2|TRBJ2-2
CASSERPAGVQGHGELFF
TGTGCCAGCAGTGAAAGGCCAGCGGGGGTTCAGGGCCACGGGGAGCTGTTTTTT
>.|TRBV15|TRBD2|TRBJ2-2
CATSRDGGGLGELFF
TGTGCCACCAGCAGAGATGGGGGGGGACTTGGGGAGCTGTTTTTT